This record covers a single TCR beta chain. The length of the CDR3 is 14 residues. CDR1 and CDR2 (germline): PRHDT, FYEKMQ (reference sequence). With 5 bases clipped from V and 6 bases from J, the junction kept 4 bases outside the gene matches. The protocol was immunoSEQ multiplex PCR, while the TCRdb copy is restricted to in-frame clones and leaves out a portion. The data show more than 65,000 clones, over 80% seen once. The sample originates from a study of T cell changes during pregnancy in multiple sclerosis. The source of this sequence is a female donor with multiple sclerosis, enrolled in a pregnancy study. The sample here was CD4+ T cells from peripheral blood mononuclear cells, taken before pregnancy. This chain connects TRBV13 to TRBJ2-1, with 10 bases aligning to TRBD1. The DNA for the CDR3 is TGTGCCAGCAGCCCTAGGACAGGGGGCAATGAGCAGTTCTTC. Translated, it gives CASSPRTGGNEQFF.